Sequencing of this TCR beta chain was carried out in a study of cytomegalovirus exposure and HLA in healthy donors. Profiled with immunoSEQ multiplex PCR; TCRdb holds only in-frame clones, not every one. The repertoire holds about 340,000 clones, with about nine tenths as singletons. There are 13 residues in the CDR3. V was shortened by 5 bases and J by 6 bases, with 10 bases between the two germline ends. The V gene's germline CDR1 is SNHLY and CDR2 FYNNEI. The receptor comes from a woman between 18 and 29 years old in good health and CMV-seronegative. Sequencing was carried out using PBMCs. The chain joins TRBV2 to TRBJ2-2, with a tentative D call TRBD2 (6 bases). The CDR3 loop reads CASSTRESGELFF. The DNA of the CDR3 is TGTGCCAGCAGTACCCGGGAGTCCGGGGAGCTGTTTTTT.